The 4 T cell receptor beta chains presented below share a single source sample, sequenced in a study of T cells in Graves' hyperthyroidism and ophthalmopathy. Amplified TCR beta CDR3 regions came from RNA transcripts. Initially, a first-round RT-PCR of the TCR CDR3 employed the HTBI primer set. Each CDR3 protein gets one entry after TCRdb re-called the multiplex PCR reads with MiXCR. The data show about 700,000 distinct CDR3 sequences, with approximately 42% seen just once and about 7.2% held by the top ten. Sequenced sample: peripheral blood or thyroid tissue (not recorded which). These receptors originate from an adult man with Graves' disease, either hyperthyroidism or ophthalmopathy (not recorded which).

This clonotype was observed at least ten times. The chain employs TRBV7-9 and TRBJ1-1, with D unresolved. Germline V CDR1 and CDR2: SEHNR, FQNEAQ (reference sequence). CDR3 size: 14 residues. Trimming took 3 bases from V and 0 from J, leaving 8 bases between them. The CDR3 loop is CASSLGSVNTEAFF. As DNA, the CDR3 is TGTGCCAGCAGCTTGGGGTCGGTGAACACTGAAGCTTTCTTT.

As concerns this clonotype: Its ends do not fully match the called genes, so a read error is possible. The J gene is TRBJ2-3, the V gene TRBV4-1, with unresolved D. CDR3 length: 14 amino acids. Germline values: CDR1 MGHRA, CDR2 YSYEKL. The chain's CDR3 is CASSLTTSTDTQYF. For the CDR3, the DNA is TGTGCCAGCAGCTTGACGACGAGCACAGATACGCAGTATTTT.

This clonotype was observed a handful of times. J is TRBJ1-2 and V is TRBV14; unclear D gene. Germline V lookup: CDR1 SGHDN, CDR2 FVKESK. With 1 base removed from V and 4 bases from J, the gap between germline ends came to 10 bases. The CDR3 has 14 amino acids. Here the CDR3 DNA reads TGTGCCAGCAGCCAAGTACAGCCCGGCTATGGCTACACCTTC. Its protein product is CASSQVQPGYGYTF. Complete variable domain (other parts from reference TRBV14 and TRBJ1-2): EAGVTQFPSHSVIEKGQTVTLRCDPISGHDNLYWYRRVMGKEIKFLLHFVKESKQDESGMPNNRFLAERTGGTYSTLKVQPAELEDSGVYFCASSQVQPGYGYTFGSGTRLTVV.

The CDR3 region is CSASLGVGNQPQHF. The CDR3 DNA is TGCAGTGCTAGTCTGGGGGTGGGCAATCAGCCCCAGCATTTT. This sequence joins TRBV20-1 and TRBJ1-5; D is perhaps TRBD1 (5 bases). V shed 3 bases and J shed 2 bases, with 11 bases lying between them. This CDR3 region has 14 residues. In germline, CDR1 is DFQATT, CDR2 SNEGSKA (reference sequence).